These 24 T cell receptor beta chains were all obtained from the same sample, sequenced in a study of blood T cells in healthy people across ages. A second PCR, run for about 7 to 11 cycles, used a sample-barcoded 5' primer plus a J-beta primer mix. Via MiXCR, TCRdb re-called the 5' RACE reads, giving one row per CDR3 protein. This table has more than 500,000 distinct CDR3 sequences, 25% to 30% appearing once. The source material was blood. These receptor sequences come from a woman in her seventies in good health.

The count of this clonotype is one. CDR3 DNA sequence: TGCGCCAGCAGCTTGCACGGACAGGGGGGAAATTCACCCCTCCACTTT. Translated, it gives CASSLHGQGGNSPLHF. The chain is built from TRBV5-1 and TRBJ1-6; 10 bases map to TRBD1. This CDR3 spans 16 amino acids. Trimming at V came to 1 base and at J to 7 bases, leaving 5 bases not matched to a gene. Germline lookup yields CDR1 SGHRS and CDR2 YFSETQ.

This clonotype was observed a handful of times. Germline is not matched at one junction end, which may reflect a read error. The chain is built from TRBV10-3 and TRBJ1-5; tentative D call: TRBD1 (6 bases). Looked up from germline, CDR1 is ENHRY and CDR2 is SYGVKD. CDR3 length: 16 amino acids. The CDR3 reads CAIGEAGDLGNQPQHF. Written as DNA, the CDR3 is TGTGCCATCGGTGAAGCAGGGGACCTCGGCAATCAGCCCCAGCATTTT.

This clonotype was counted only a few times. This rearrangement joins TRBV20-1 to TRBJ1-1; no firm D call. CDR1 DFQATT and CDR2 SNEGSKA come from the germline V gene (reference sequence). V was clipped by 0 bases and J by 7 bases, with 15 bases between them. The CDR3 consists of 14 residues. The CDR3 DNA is TGCAGTGCTAGAGAGCCCGCAAGGGCATATGAAGCTTTCTTT. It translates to CSAREPARAYEAFF.

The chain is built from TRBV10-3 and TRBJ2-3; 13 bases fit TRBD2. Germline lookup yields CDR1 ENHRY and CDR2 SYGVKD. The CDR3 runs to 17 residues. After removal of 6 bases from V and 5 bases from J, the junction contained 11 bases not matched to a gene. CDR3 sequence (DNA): TGTGCCATCAGGGCGAACGGACTAGCGGGGGCTGGAGATACGCAGTATTTT. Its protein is CAIRANGLAGAGDTQYF.

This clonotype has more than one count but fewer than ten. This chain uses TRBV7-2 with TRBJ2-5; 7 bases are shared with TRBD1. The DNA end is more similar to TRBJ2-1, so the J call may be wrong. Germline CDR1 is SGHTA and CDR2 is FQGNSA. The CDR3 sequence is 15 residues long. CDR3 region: CASSVDRALVNEQFF. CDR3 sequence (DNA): TGTGCCAGCAGCGTCGACAGGGCCTTAGTCAATGAGCAGTTCTTC.

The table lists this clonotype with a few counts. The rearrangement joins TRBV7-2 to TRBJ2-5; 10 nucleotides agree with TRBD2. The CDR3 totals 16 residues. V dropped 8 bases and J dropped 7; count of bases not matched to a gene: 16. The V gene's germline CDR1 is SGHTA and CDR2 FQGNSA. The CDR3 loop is CASSSQTAAGGGTQYF. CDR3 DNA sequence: TGTGCCAGCTCTTCCCAAACGGCAGCGGGAGGGGGGACCCAGTACTTC.

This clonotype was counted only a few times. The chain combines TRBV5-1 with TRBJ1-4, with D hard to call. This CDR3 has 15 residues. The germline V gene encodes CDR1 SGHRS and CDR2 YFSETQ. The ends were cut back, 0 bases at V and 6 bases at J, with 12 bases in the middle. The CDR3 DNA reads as TGCGCCAGCAGCTTGGCCGCTGGGGTTGATGAAAAACTGTTTTTT. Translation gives CASSLAAGVDEKLFF.

CDR3 nucleotide sequence: TGTGCCAGCAGTCCATTTATCTCTGGGGCCAACGTCCTGACTTTC. This gives the protein CASSPFISGANVLTF. The rearrangement links TRBV6-2 or TRBV6-3 to TRBJ2-6, with D hard to call. The CDR3 runs to 15 residues. The germline gives CDR1 MNHEY, CDR2 SVGEGT. V was clipped by 5 bases and J by 0 bases, with 8 bases between them.

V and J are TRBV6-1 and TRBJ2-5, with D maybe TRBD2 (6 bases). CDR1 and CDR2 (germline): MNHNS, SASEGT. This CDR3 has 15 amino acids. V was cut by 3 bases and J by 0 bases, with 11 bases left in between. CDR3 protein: CASSDAGRYQETQYF. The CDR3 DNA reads TGTGCCAGCAGTGACGCAGGGAGGTACCAAGAGACCCAGTACTTC.

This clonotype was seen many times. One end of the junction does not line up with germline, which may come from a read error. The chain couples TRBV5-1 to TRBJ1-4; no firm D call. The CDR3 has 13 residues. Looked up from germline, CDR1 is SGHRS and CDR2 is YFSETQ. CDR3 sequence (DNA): TGTGCCAGCAGCCTGGGAACTAATGAAAAACTGTTTTTT. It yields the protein CASSLGTNEKLFF.

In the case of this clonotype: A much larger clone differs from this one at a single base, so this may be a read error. CDR3 nucleotides: TGTGTCAGCAGCTTATCGAGGGGGCAGGTCTACGAGCAGTACTTC. Translating it yields CVSSLSRGQVYEQYF. This chain connects TRBV7-2 to TRBJ2-7; TRBD1 agrees at 7 bases. The CDR3 covers 15 residues. Germline lookup yields CDR1 SGHTA and CDR2 FQGNSA. The whole variable domain, remainder taken from reference TRBV7-2 and TRBJ2-7, is GAGVSQSPSNKVTEKGKDVELRCDPISGHTALYWYRQSLGQGLEFLIYFQGNSAPDKSGLPSDRFSAERTGGSVSTLTIQRTQQEDSAVYLCVSSLSRGQVYEQYFGPGTRLTVT.

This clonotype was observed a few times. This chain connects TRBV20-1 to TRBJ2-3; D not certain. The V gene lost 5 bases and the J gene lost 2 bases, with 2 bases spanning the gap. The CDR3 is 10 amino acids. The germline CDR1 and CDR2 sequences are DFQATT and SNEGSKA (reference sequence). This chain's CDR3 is CSAHTDTQYF. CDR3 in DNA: TGCAGTGCTCACACAGATACGCAGTATTTT.

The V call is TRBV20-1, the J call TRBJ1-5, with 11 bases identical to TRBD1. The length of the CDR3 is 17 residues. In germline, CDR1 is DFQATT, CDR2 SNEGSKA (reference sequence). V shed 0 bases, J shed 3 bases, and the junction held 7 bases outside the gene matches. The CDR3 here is CSAREGTGGLDNQPQHF. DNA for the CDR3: TGCAGTGCTAGAGAGGGGACAGGGGGGTTGGACAATCAGCCCCAGCATTTT.

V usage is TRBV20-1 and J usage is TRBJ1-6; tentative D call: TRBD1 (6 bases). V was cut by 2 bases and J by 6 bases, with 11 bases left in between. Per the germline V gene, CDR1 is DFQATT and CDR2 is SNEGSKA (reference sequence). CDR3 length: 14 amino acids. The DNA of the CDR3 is TGCAGTGCTAGACCAGGACAGCTTAATTCACCCCTCCACTTT. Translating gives CSARPGQLNSPLHF.

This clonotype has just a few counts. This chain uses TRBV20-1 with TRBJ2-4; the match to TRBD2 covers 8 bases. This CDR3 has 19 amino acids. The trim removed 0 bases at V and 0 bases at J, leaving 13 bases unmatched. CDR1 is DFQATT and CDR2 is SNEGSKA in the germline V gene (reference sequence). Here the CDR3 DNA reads TGCAGTGCTAGAGATAGGTTGTTGGTAGCGGGGCTAGCCAAAAACATTCAGTACTTC. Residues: CSARDRLLVAGLAKNIQYF.

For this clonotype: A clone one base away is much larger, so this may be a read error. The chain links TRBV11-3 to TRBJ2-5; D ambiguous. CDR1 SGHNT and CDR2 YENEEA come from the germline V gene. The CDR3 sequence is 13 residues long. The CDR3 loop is CASSSQSNGAPLF. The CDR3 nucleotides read TGTGCCAGCAGCTCACAATCCAACGGAGCACCGCTCTTC.

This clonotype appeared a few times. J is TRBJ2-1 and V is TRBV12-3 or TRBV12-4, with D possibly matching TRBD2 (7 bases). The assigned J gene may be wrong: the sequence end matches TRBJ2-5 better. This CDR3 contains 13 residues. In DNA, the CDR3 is TGTGCCAGCAGACTACAGGGAGGGGAGACCCAGTACTTC. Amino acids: CASRLQGGETQYF.

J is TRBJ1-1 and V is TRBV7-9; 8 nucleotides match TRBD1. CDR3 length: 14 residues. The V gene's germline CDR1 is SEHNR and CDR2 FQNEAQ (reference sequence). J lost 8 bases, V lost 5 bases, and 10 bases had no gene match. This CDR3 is CASSPGGGRLEAFF. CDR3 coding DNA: TGTGCCAGCAGCCCAGGGGGCGGGCGGCTAGAAGCTTTCTTT.

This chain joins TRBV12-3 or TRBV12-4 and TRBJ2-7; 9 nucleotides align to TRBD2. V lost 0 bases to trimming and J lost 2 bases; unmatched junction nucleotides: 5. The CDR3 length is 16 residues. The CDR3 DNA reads TGTGCCAGCAGTTTAGCCGGAGCGGGGGGACCCTACGAGCAGTACTTC. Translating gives CASSLAGAGGPYEQYF.

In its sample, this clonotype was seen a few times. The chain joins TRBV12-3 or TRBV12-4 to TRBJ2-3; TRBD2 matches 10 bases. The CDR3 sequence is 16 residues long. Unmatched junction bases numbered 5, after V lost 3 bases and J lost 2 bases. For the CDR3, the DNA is TGTGCCAGCAGTTTTCGGCTAGCGGGAGCCACAGATACGCAGTATTTT. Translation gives CASSFRLAGATDTQYF.

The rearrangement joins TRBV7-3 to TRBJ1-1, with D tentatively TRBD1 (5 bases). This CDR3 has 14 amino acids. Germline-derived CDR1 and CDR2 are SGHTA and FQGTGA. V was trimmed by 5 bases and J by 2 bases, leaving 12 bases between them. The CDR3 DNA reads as TGTGCCAGCAGCCTCCGCGGGACTAACACTGAAGCTTTCTTT. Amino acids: CASSLRGTNTEAFF. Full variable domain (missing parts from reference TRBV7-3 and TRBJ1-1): GAGVSQTPSNKVTEKGKYVELRCDPISGHTALYWYRQSLGQGPEFLIYFQGTGAADDSGLPNDRFFAVRPEGSVSTLKIQRTERGDSAVYLCASSLRGTNTEAFFGQGTRLTVV.

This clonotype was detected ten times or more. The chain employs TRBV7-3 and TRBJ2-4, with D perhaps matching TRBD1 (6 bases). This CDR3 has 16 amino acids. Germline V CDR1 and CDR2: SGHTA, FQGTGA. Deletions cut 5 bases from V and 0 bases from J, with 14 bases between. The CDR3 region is CASSPDSQIAKNIQYF. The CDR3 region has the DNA TGTGCCAGCAGCCCGGACAGCCAAATAGCCAAAAACATTCAGTACTTC.

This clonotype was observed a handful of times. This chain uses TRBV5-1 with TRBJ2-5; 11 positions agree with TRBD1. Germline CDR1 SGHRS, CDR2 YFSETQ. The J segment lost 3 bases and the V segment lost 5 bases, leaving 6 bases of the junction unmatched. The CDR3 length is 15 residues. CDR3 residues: CASSPRTGGEETQYF. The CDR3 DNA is TGCGCCAGCAGTCCTAGGACAGGGGGCGAAGAGACCCAGTACTTC. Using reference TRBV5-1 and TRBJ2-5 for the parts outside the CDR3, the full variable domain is KAGVTQTPRYLIKTRGQQVTLSCSPISGHRSVSWYQQTPGQGLQFLFEYFSETQRNKGNFPGRFSGRQFSNSRSEMNVSTLELGDSALYLCASSPRTGGEETQYFGPGTRLLVL.

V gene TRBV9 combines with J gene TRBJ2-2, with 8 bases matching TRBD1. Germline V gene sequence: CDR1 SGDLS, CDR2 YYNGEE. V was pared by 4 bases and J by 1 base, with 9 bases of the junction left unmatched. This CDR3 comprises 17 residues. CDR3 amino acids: CASSPHTGTGNTGELFF. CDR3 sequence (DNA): TGTGCCAGCAGCCCCCACACCGGGACAGGGAACACCGGGGAGCTGTTTTTT.